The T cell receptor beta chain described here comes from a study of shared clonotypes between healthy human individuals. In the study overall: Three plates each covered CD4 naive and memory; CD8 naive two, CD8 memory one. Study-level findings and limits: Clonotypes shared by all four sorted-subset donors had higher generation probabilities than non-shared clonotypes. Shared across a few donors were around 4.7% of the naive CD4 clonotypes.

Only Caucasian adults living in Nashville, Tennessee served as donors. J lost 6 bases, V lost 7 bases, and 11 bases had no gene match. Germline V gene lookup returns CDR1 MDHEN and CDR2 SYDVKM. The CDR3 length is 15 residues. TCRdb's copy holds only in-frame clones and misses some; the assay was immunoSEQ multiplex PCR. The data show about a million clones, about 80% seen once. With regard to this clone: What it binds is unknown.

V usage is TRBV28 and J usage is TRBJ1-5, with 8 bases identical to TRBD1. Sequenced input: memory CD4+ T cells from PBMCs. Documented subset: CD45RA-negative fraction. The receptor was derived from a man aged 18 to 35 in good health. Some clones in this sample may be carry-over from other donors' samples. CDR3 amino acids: CASILRTGIRQPQHF. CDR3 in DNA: TGTGCCAGCATACTCCGGACAGGGATCCGTCAGCCCCAGCATTTT.